Presented here are 5 T cell receptor beta chains from one specimen sequenced in a study of blood T cell repertoires in COVID-19 (dated by TCRdb to about 2020). Library preparation used the immunoSEQ multiplex PCR assay. Held by TCRdb, this immuneACCESS table contains in-frame sequences only and omits some clones. Under half of the omission traces to an unresolved V gene where checked; the cause of the rest is unknown. The sample profile shows under 60,000 clones; about nine tenths of them were found once. The ten largest clones represent 3.5% to 5% of the sample. Sequencing used peripheral blood. The origin of the receptors is a human donor in a cohort sampled during active COVID-19.

There are a few counts of this clone. V is TRBV11-1 and J is TRBJ1-2, with D perhaps matching TRBD1 (5 bases). This CDR3 spans 14 amino acids. Germline V gene lookup returns CDR1 SGHAT and CDR2 FQDESV (reference sequence). V lost 5 bases, J lost 4 bases, and 14 bases lay in between. The CDR3 bases are TGTGCCAGCAGCAGCGGTTCGGGGGGCTATGGCTACACCTTC. Amino acids: CASSSGSGGYGYTF.

The gene calls are TRBV7-3 and TRBJ2-2; TRBD1 agrees at 10 bases. The V and J ends lost 5 bases and 4 bases, in that order; junction bases with no gene match: 4. The CDR3 extends over 15 amino acids. Germline V lookup: CDR1 SGHTA, CDR2 FQGTGA. CDR3 sequence (DNA): TGTGCCAGCAGCCCCCGGACAGGGGGCACCGGGGAGCTGTTTTTT. Translating it yields CASSPRTGGTGELFF.

The V call is TRBV9, the J call TRBJ2-6; 9 positions match TRBD1. Germline V lookup: CDR1 SGDLS, CDR2 YYNGEE. The trim removed 0 bases at V and 3 bases at J, leaving 7 bases unmatched. The CDR3 is made up of 18 amino acids. The CDR3 protein is CASSVADRGISGANVLTF. CDR3 DNA sequence: TGTGCCAGCAGCGTAGCGGACAGGGGCATAAGTGGGGCCAACGTCCTGACTTTC.

This clone has a single count. The chain joins TRBV5-4 to TRBJ1-2, with D hard to call. This CDR3 is 15 amino acids long. The germline CDR1 and CDR2 sequences are SGHNT and YYREEE (reference sequence). The V gene lost 0 bases and the J gene lost 0 bases, with 9 bases spanning the gap. The CDR3 bases are TGTGCCAGCAGCTTGGGTGGCACTACTAACTATGGCTACACCTTC. It translates to CASSLGGTTNYGYTF. The whole variable domain, remainder taken from reference TRBV5-4 and TRBJ1-2, is ETGVTQSPTHLIKTRGQQVTLRCSSQSGHNTVSWYQQALGQGPQFIFQYYREEENGRGNFPPRFSGLQFPNYSSELNVNALELDDSALYLCASSLGGTTNYGYTFGSGTRLTVV.

Only one count was recorded for this clone. The J gene is TRBJ1-4, the V gene TRBV6-5, with TRBD1 identical over 12 bases. CDR1 MNHEY and CDR2 SVGAGI come from the germline V gene. CDR3 length equals 14 residues. With 6 bases clipped from V and 8 bases from J, the junction kept 4 bases outside the gene matches. CDR3 in DNA: TGTGCCAGCAGCGGGGACAGGGGGCGAGAAAAACTGTTTTTT. Translated, it gives CASSGDRGREKLFF.